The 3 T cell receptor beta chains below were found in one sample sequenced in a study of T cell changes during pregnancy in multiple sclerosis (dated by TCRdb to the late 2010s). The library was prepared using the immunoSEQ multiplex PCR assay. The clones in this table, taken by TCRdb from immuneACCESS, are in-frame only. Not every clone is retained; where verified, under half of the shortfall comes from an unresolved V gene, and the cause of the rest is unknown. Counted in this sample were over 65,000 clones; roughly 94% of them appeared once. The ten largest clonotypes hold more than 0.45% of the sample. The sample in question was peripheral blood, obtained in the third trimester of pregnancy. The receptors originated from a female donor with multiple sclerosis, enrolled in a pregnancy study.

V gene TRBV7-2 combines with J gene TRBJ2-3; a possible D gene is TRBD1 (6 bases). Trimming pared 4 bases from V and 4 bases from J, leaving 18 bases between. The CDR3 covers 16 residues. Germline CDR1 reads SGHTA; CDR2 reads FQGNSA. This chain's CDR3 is CASSSSGVFFADTQYF. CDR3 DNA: TGTGCCAGCAGCTCCTCAGGGGTGTTTTTCGCAGATACGCAGTATTTT.

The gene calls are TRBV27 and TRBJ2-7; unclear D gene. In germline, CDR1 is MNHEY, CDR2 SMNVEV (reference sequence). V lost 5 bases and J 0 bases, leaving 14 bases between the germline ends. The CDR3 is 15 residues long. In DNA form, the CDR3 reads TGTGCCAGCAGTGCCTCAGACATCAGCTCCTACGAGCAGTACTTC. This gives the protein CASSASDISSYEQYF.

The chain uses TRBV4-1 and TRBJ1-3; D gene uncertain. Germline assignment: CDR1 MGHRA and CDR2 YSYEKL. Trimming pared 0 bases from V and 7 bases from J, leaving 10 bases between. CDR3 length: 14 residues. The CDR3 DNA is TGCGCCAGCAGCCAAGAGGTTCGAGCCAACACCATATATTTT. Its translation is CASSQEVRANTIYF.